This T cell receptor beta chain was recorded in a study of cytomegalovirus exposure and HLA in healthy donors. General study results and limits: When the data were analyzed later, several of the most significant clusters appeared to be linked to common viral pathogens. Later genetic work tied a missense DCLRE1C variant to beta-chain V and J trimming. Later, an analysis showed that TCR beta chains associated with HLA were more clonally expanded than others that were equally common.

PCR amplification relied on 60 Vbeta primers (plus 13 Jbeta primers). Sequencing used immunoSEQ multiplex PCR; TCRdb keeps in-frame clones, though not all of them. The top ten clones hold under 4.5% of a sample with some 150,000 clones, 75% to 80% of them seen once. Notes on this clone: What it binds is not known.

Material for sequencing was PBMCs. This receptor was taken from a man between 18 and 35 years old in good health and CMV-seronegative.

CDR3 coding DNA: TGTGCCAGCAGTGATTCTCTTAACTATGGCTACACCTTC. Translation gives CASSDSLNYGYTF. The chain recombines TRBV2 with TRBJ1-2; D call uncertain. The germline V gene encodes CDR1 SNHLY and CDR2 FYNNEI. The V and J ends lost 3 bases and 1 base respectively, with 6 bases between them. This CDR3 is 13 amino acids long.